The text below deals with one T cell receptor beta chain. Its antigen is undetermined. This sample was included in a study of Graves' ophthalmopathy and Graves' hyperthyroidism. Overall study context: Upon initial diagnosis and before any treatment, peripheral blood was collected.

Per germline, CDR1 MNHNS and CDR2 SASEGT. This CDR3 is built from 12 residues. Trimming took 8 bases from V and 8 from J, leaving 10 bases between them. The sequenced template was RNA, covering the TCR beta CDR3 region. Amplification began with first-round RT-PCR using HTBI primers, then second-round multiplex PCR was performed. One entry per CDR3 protein results from TCRdb running MiXCR on the multiplex PCR reads. The sample holds about 370,000 distinct CDR3 sequences, roughly 18% seen once. Disease in donors with ophthalmopathy had moderate-to-severe activity, CAS ≥3, NOSPECS ≥4 and under 3 months' duration. Study observations and caveats: Most thyroid-expanded clonotypes exceeding 0.001 frequency were also found in blood. The model achieved about 64% sensitivity and 72% to 75% specificity for ophthalmopathy progression.

The specimen was peripheral blood. The J gene is TRBJ1-6, the V gene TRBV6-1; TRBD1 might be the D (5 bases). The sequence came from a woman between 18 and 29 years old with Graves' ophthalmopathy. CDR3 coding DNA: TGTGCCAGCCGGGGCACGGATTCACCCCTCCACTTT. Translation: CASRGTDSPLHF.